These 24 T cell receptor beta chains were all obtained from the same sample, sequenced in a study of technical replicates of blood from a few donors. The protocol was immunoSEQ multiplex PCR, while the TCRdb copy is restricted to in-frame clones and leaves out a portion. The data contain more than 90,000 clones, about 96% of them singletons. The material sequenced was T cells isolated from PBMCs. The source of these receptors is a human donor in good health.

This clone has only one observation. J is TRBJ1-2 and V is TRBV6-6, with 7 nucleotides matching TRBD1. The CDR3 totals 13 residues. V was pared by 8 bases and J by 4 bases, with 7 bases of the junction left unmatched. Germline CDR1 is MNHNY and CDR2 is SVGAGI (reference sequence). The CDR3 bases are TGTGCCAGCTACAGGGGTTCGGTCTATGGCTACACCTTC. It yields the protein CASYRGSVYGYTF.

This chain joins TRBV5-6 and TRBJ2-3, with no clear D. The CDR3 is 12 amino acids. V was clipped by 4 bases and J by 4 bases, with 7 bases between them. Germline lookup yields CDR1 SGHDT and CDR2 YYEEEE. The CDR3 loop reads CASSPIADTQYF. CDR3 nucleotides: TGTGCCAGCAGCCCCATTGCAGATACGCAGTATTTT.

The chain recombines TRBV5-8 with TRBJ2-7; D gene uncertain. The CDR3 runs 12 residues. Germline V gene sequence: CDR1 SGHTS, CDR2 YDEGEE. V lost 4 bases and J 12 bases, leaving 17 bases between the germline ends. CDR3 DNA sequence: TGTGCCAGCAGCGAGGAGAGGCTCCTTTGGTACTTC. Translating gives CASSEERLLWYF. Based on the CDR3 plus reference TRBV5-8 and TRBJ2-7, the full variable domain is EAGVTQSPTHLIKTRGQQATLRCSPISGHTSVYWYQQALGLGLQFLLWYDEGEERNRGNFPPRFSGRQFPNYSSELNVNALELEDSALYLCASSEERLLWYFGPGTRLTVT.

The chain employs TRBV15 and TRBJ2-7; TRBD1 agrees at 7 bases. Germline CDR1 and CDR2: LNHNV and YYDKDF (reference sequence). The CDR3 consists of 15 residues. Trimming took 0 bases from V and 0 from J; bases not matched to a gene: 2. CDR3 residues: CATSRDRDSSYEQYF. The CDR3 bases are TGTGCCACCAGCAGAGATCGGGACAGCTCCTACGAGCAGTACTTC.

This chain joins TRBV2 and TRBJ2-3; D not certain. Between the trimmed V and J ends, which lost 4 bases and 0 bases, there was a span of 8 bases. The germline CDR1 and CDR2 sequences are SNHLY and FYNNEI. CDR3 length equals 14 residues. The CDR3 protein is CASSAATSTDTQYF. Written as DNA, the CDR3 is TGTGCCAGCAGTGCTGCTACTAGCACAGATACGCAGTATTTT.

This CDR3 is CASRPWTGKRYGYTF. CDR3 DNA sequence: TGTGCCAGCAGGCCGTGGACAGGGAAGAGATATGGCTACACCTTC. This rearrangement joins TRBV5-8 to TRBJ1-2; 8 bases align to TRBD1. V shed 5 bases, J shed 5 bases, and the junction held 11 bases outside the gene matches. The germline V gene encodes CDR1 SGHTS and CDR2 YDEGEE. There are 15 residues in the CDR3.

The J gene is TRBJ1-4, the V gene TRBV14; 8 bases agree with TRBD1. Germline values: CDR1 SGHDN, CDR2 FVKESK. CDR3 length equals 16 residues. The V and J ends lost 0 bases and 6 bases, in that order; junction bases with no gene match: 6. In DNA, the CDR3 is TGTGCCAGCAGCCAAGACGTTGGGACAGGATATGAAAAACTGTTTTTT. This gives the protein CASSQDVGTGYEKLFF.

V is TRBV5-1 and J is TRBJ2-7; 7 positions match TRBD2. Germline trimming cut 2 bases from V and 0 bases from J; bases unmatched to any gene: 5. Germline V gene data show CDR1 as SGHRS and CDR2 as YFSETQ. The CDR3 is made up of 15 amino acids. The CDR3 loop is CASSFDSGPSYEQYF. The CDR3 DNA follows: TGCGCCAGCAGCTTCGATAGCGGGCCCTCCTACGAGCAGTACTTC.

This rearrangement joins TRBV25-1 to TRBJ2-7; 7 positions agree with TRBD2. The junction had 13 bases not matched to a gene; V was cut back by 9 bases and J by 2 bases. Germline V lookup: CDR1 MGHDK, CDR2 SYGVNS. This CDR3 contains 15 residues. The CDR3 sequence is CASSSAGVNPYEQYF. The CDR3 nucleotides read TGTGCCAGTTCCAGCGCGGGGGTGAACCCCTACGAGCAGTACTTC.

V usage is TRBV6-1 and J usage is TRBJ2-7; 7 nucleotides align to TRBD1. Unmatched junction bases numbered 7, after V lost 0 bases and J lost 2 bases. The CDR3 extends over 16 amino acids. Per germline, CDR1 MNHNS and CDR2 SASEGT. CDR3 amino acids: CASSEALVTGPYEQYF. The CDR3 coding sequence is TGTGCCAGCAGTGAAGCGCTGGTGACAGGGCCCTACGAGCAGTACTTC.

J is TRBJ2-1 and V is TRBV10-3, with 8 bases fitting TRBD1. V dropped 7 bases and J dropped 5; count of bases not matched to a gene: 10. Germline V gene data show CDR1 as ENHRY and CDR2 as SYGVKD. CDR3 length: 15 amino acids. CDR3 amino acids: CAIKPTQGENNEQFF. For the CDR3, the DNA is TGTGCCATCAAGCCCACACAGGGGGAAAACAATGAGCAGTTCTTC.

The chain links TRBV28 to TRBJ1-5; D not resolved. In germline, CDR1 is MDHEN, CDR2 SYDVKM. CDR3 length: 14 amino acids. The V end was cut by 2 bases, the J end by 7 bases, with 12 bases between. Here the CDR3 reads CASSLPGGRQPQHF. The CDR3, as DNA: TGTGCCAGCAGTTTACCGGGAGGTCGGCAGCCCCAGCATTTT.

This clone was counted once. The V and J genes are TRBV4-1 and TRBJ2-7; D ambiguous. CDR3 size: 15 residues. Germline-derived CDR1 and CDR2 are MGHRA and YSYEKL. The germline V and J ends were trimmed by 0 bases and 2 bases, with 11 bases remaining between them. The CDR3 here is CASSQETSTPYEQYF. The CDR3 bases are TGCGCCAGCAGCCAAGAAACCTCTACCCCCTACGAGCAGTACTTC.

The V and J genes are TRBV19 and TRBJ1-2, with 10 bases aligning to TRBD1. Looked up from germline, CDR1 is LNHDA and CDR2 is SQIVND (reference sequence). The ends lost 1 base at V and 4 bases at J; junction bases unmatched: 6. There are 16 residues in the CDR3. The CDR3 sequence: CASSIGGTGVFYGYTF. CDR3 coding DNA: TGTGCCAGTAGTATAGGCGGGACAGGGGTTTTCTATGGCTACACCTTC.

Here the CDR3 DNA reads TGTGCCAGCAGCTCAGAGCCTGGGGGCTATCAGCCCCAGCATTTT. It codes for CASSSEPGGYQPQHF. This chain joins TRBV7-2 and TRBJ1-5; possibly TRBD1 for D (6 bases). The CDR3 has 15 residues. Deletions cut 4 bases from V and 5 bases from J, with 15 bases between. Germline values: CDR1 SGHTA, CDR2 FQGNSA.

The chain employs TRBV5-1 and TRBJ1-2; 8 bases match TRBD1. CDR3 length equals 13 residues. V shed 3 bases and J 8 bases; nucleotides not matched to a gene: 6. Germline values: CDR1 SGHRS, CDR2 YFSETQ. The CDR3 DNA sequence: TGCGCCAGCAGCTCTCGGGGACAGGAAGGCTACACCTTC. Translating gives CASSSRGQEGYTF.

CDR3: CASGAGGNNEQFF. CDR3 nucleotides: TGCGCCAGCGGGGCGGGAGGTAACAATGAGCAGTTCTTC. The J gene is TRBJ2-1, the V gene TRBV5-1; TRBD2 matches at 8 bases. The V segment lost 7 bases and the J segment 5 bases; nucleotides outside the gene matches: 5. Germline V gene data show CDR1 as SGHRS and CDR2 as YFSETQ. The CDR3 runs to 13 residues.

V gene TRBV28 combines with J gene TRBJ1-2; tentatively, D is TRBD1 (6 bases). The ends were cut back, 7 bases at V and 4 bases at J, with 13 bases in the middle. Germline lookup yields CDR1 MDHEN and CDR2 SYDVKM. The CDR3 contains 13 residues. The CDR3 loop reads CASTPQGSYGYTF. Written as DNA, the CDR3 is TGTGCCAGCACTCCCCAGGGGAGCTATGGCTACACCTTC.

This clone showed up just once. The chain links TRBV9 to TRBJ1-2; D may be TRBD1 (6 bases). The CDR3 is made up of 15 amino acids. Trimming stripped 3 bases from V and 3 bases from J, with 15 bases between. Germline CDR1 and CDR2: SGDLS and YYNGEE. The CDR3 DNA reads TGTGCCAGCAGCGCTCACAGGGATAGGGACTATGGCTACACCTTC. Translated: CASSAHRDRDYGYTF.

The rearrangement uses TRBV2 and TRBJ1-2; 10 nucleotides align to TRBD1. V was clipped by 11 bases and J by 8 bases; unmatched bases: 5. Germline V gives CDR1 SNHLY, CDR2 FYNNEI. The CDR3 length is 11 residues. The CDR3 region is CARTGGRGYTF. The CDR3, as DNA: TGTGCCCGGACAGGGGGTCGCGGCTACACCTTC.

CDR3 sequence: CASSQRLNEQYF. CDR3 DNA: TGTGCCAGCAGCCAGAGGTTGAACGAGCAGTACTTC. The rearrangement uses TRBV14 and TRBJ2-7; D not certain. V was pared by 3 bases and J by 5 bases, with 8 bases between. The CDR3 contains 12 residues. Germline V gene lookup returns CDR1 SGHDN and CDR2 FVKESK.

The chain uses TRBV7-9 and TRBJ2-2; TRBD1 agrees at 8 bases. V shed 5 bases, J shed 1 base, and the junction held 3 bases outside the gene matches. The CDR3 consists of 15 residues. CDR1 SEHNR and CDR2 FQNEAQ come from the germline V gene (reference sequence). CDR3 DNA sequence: TGTGCCAGCAGCCCGGGACAGGAGAACACCGGGGAGCTGTTTTTT. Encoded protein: CASSPGQENTGELFF. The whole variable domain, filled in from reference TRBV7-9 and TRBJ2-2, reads DTGVSQNPRHKITKRGQNVTFRCDPISEHNRLYWYRQTLGQGPEFLTYFQNEAQLEKSRLLSDRFSAERPKGSFSTLEIQRTEQGDSAMYLCASSPGQENTGELFFGEGSRLTVL.

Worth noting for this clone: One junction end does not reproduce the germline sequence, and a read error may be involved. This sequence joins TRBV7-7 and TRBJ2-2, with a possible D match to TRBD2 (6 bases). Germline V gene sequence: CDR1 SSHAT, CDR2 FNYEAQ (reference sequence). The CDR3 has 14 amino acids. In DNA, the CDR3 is TGTGCTAGCAGCCCCGGGACTTACACCGGGGAGCTGTTTTTT. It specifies CASSPGTYTGELFF.

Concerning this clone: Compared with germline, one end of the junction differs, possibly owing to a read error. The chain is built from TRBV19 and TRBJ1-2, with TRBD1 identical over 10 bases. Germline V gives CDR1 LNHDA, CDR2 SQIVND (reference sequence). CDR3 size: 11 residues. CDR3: CASSDRDRGTF. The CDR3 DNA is TGTGCCAGTAGTGACCGGGACAGGGGCACTTTC.